These T cell receptor beta chains were read from a single sample in a study of T cell changes during pregnancy in multiple sclerosis. Assay used: immunoSEQ multiplex PCR; TCRdb lists only in-frame clones, some missing. This table holds 65,000 to 90,000 clones, around nine tenths found once. This sample comprised CD4+ T cells from peripheral blood mononuclear cells, obtained after pregnancy. The receptors stem from a female donor with multiple sclerosis, enrolled in a pregnancy study. The CDR3 runs from the conserved cysteine through the conserved F or W. The D gene is left open where the match is weak. Only some rows state a clone size, as once, few, many or a class for expanded clones.

V,D,J,size,DNA,CDR3
TRBV5-1,.,TRBJ1-1,.,TGCGCCAGCAGCTTGGAAGCAAACACTGAAGCTTTCTTT,CASSLEANTEAFF
TRBV25-1,TRBD1,TRBJ1-2,once,TGTGCCAGCAGTGCCTCGGGGACAGGGGTGGCTGGCTACACCTTC,CASSASGTGVAGYTF
TRBV27,TRBD2,TRBJ2-3,.,TGTGCCAGCAAACGACGACTAGCGGGAGGGCTACGGGTCCCCCCAGATACGCAGTATTTT,CASKRRLAGGLRVPPDTQYF
TRBV5-6,.,TRBJ1-2,.,TGTGCCAGCACCCGGTGGGAGAACTATGGCTACACCTTC,CASTRWENYGYTF
TRBV19,TRBD1,TRBJ1-1,.,TGTGCCAGTAGCCAACAGGGGCTGAACACTGAAGCTTTCTTT,CASSQQGLNTEAFF
TRBV11-1,TRBD2,TRBJ2-7,.,TGTGCCAGCAGCTCGGGGACTAGCCAAACCTACGAGCAGTACTTC,CASSSGTSQTYEQYF
TRBV6-6,.,TRBJ2-7,.,TGTGCCAGCAGTTACTCCCCGAGTGGTCCGGGGGAGCAGTACTTC,CASSYSPSGPGEQYF
TRBV6-5,.,TRBJ1-1,.,TGTGCCAGCAGATCGACATCTAAGAACACTGAAGCTTTCTTT,CASRSTSKNTEAFF
TRBV30,TRBD1,TRBJ1-4,.,TGTGCCTGGACCCCCTCGGGGACAGGGGGGGAAAAACTGTTTTTT,CAWTPSGTGGEKLFF
TRBV10-3,.,TRBJ1-2,.,TGTGCCATCAGTGTGGCAGGGCAGGGTGGCTACACCTTC,CAISVAGQGGYTF
TRBV27,TRBD2,TRBJ2-1,.,TGTGCCAGCAACTCGAGGAGCGGGAGAGTCCGTTACAATGAGCAGTTCTTC,CASNSRSGRVRYNEQFF
TRBV30,.,TRBJ2-1,.,TGTGCCTGGAGTTTAGGGGCCACCTACAATGAGCAGTTCTTC,CAWSLGATYNEQFF
TRBV18,.,TRBJ1-5,.,TGTGCCAGCTCACCTTCAGGGGTAAGCAATCAGCCCCAGCATTTT,CASSPSGVSNQPQHF
TRBV5-4,TRBD1,TRBJ2-1,once,TGTGCCAGCAGCTTGGGACAGGGTTACTTCGATGAGCAGTTCTTC,CASSLGQGYFDEQFF
TRBV5-4,TRBD1,TRBJ1-1,.,TGTGCCAGCAGCTTGGCCGTGGGACAGGGGGTGTGGACTGAAGCTTTCTTT,CASSLAVGQGVWTEAFF
TRBV5-1,.,TRBJ1-2,.,TGCGCCAGCAGCCCCGGACAGAACTATGGCTACACCTTC,CASSPGQNYGYTF
TRBV6-5,.,TRBJ2-7,.,TGTGCCAGCAGTTACTCGCCCAGGGCCAGCTCCTACGAGCAGTACTTC,CASSYSPRASSYEQYF
TRBV7-8,TRBD1,TRBJ2-7,.,TGTGCCAGCAGCTTAGCGACCGGGACAGCTTCCTACGAGCAGTACTTC,CASSLATGTASYEQYF
TRBV30,TRBD2,TRBJ2-2,.,TGTGCCTGGGCGAGACTAGCGGAGTACACCGGGGAGCTGTTTTTT,CAWARLAEYTGELFF
TRBV7-2,.,TRBJ2-6,.,TGTGCCAGCAGCAGTACAGGGACTGGGGCCAACGTCCTGACTTTC,CASSSTGTGANVLTF
TRBV5-5,.,TRBJ2-1,.,TGTGCCAGCAGCTTCGGACTGAGCGTTTACAATGAGCAGTTCTTC,CASSFGLSVYNEQFF
TRBV5-6,.,TRBJ1-2,.,TGTGCCAGCAGCTTGGACAGGGTCAACTATGGCTACACCTTC,CASSLDRVNYGYTF
TRBV2,.,TRBJ2-2,.,TGTGCCAGCAGTGGCTTGGCAGGGGTGTACACCGGGGAGCTGTTTTTT,CASSGLAGVYTGELFF
TRBV18,.,TRBJ1-4,.,TGTGCCAGCTCACCTTTTCCGGGACAAGCAAATGAAAAACTGTTTTTT,CASSPFPGQANEKLFF
TRBV7-2,TRBD1,TRBJ1-2,.,TGTGCCAGCAGCCCCCGACAGGGGAAAGATGGCTACACCTTC,CASSPRQGKDGYTF
TRBV6-5,.,TRBJ2-1,.,TGTGCCAGCAGTTTACTTCAGGCTAGGGGTGAGCAGTTCTTC,CASSLLQARGEQFF
TRBV29-1,TRBD1,TRBJ2-5,.,TGCAGCGTTGAGGTCGGACAGGGGAGTGGGGAGACCCAGTACTTC,CSVEVGQGSGETQYF
TRBV11-3,TRBD2,TRBJ2-2,.,TGTGCCAGCAGCATCCGAGCGGGAGTGGGCACCGGGGAGCTGTTTTTT,CASSIRAGVGTGELFF
TRBV5-4,TRBD2,TRBJ2-5,.,TGTGCCAGCAGCTTGGCCGGGAGGAGGGAGACCCAGTACTTC,CASSLAGRRETQYF
TRBV5-1,.,TRBJ1-1,.,TGCGCCAGCAGCTTGGTCGAGGGAACTGAAGCTTTCTTT,CASSLVEGTEAFF
TRBV7-9,TRBD1,TRBJ2-1,.,TGTGCCAGCAGCTTCAGGGGGCCGAATGAGCAGTTCTTC,CASSFRGPNEQFF
TRBV19,TRBD1,TRBJ1-5,.,TGTGCCAGTAGTATAGGACAGGGGCGGCAGCCCCAGCATTTT,CASSIGQGRQPQHF
TRBV18,.,TRBJ1-5,.,TGTGCCAGCTCACCCTCGGGGAGGTCAAATCAGCCCCAGCATTTT,CASSPSGRSNQPQHF
TRBV11-2,.,TRBJ1-1,.,TGTGCCAGCAGTCCTAACAGGTATGAAGCTTTCTTT,CASSPNRYEAFF
TRBV5-1,.,TRBJ2-7,.,TGCGCCAGCAGCTCAGGGTTCTACGAGCAGTACTTC,CASSSGFYEQYF
TRBV6-5,TRBD1,TRBJ1-2,.,TGTGCCAGCAGATCACAGGGGGCAAGTGGCTACACCTTC,CASRSQGASGYTF
TRBV27,TRBD1,TRBJ1-1,.,TGTGCCAGCAGTTTTGGGAACAGGGGCACTGAAGCTTTCTTT,CASSFGNRGTEAFF
TRBV10-3,TRBD1,TRBJ1-4,few,TGTGCCATCAGGGGGGGACAGGCGAATGAAAAACTGTTTTTT,CAIRGGQANEKLFF
TRBV13,TRBD2,TRBJ2-5,.,TGTGCCAGCAGCTCCTTAGGGACTAGCGGGGGGAGTTACCAAGAGACCCAGTACTTC,CASSSLGTSGGSYQETQYF